The 17 T cell receptor beta chains below come from one sample, sequenced in a study of blood T cell repertoires in COVID-19. The data were produced by immunoSEQ multiplex PCR, yet TCRdb's version contains in-frame clones alone and is incomplete. This table holds more than 100,000 clones, about 86% found once. Specimen: peripheral blood. The receptors derive from a woman aged 50 to 65 with acute or convalescent COVID-19.

This sequence joins TRBV9 and TRBJ2-3; a weak D match, TRBD2 (7 bases). CDR3 size: 16 residues. Trimming pared 0 bases from V and 2 bases from J, leaving 13 bases between. In germline, CDR1 is SGDLS, CDR2 YYNGEE. The CDR3 is CASSVGRGGYTDTQYF. The CDR3 nucleotides read TGTGCCAGCAGCGTAGGAAGGGGGGGCTACACAGATACGCAGTATTTT. Full variable domain (rest looked up from reference TRBV9 and TRBJ2-3): DSGVTQTPKHLITATGQRVTLRCSPRSGDLSVYWYQQSLDQGLQFLIQYYNGEERAKGNILERFSAQQFPDLHSELNLSSLELGDSALYFCASSVGRGGYTDTQYFGPGTRLTVL.

The rearrangement joins TRBV6-5 to TRBJ1-1, with D hard to call. Germline assignment: CDR1 MNHEY and CDR2 SVGAGI. The CDR3 spans 14 residues. The V gene lost 6 bases and the J gene lost 0 bases, with 11 bases spanning the gap. The CDR3, as DNA: TGTGCCAGCAGGTCCCACTTGATGAACACTGAAGCTTTCTTT. This encodes CASRSHLMNTEAFF.

The V and J genes are TRBV30 and TRBJ2-2; 7 bases are a match to TRBD1. Germline-derived CDR1 and CDR2 are GTSNPN and SVGIG (reference sequence). The CDR3 consists of 14 residues. J lost 4 bases, V lost 2 bases, and 4 bases had no gene match. This CDR3 reads CAWSRDSLTGELFF. In nucleotides, the CDR3 is TGTGCCTGGAGTCGGGACAGTCTCACCGGGGAGCTGTTTTTT.

The chain combines TRBV6-5 with TRBJ1-1; 10 bases align to TRBD1. V dropped 1 base and J dropped 1; count of bases not matched to a gene: 3. CDR1 is MNHEY, CDR2 SVGAGI, per germline. The CDR3 covers 16 residues. The CDR3 coding sequence is TGTGCCAGCAGTTACTTCCGGACAGGGGGGAACACTGAAGCTTTCTTT. This codes for CASSYFRTGGNTEAFF.

The chain uses TRBV18 and TRBJ1-3, with 9 bases aligning to TRBD1. CDR3 length: 14 residues. With 3 bases clipped from V and 6 bases from J, the junction kept 3 bases outside the gene matches. Germline values: CDR1 KGHSH, CDR2 LQKENI. In DNA, the CDR3 is TGTGCCAGCTCACCGGGACAGGGTGAAAACACCATATATTTT. This sequence encodes CASSPGQGENTIYF.

This clone appeared many times. The chain combines TRBV4-1 with TRBJ2-3, with TRBD2 identical over 8 bases. CDR3 length equals 18 residues. Trimming cost V 4 bases and J 5 bases; bases outside gene matches: 17. Germline-derived CDR1 and CDR2 are MGHRA and YSYEKL. CDR3 nucleotide sequence: TGCGCCAGCAGCCCTCCAACGGGGGGGCCGGGTGGTCTAGATACGCAGTATTTT. This translates into CASSPPTGGPGGLDTQYF.

The chain is built from TRBV19 and TRBJ1-5; 7 bases fit TRBD1. The V gene end was trimmed by 7 bases and the J gene end by 9 bases; junction bases not matched to a gene: 18. The CDR3 has 16 amino acids. Germline V lookup: CDR1 LNHDA, CDR2 SQIVND (reference sequence). In nucleotides, the CDR3 is TGTGCCAGTAACGATCCTCAGATCCAGGGGGTAGGGCCCCAGCATTTT. Amino acid sequence: CASNDPQIQGVGPQHF.

CDR3 in DNA: TGTGCCAGCAGCGTAGAAGCGGGGGGGCGTTGGGCCAAAAACATTCAGTACTTC. This encodes CASSVEAGGRWAKNIQYF. The genes are TRBV9 and TRBJ2-4; 10 bases match TRBD2. Germline V lookup: CDR1 SGDLS, CDR2 YYNGEE. V lost 0 bases to trimming and J lost 1 base; unmatched junction nucleotides: 7. The CDR3 extends over 18 amino acids.

This clone has a single count. The V and J genes are TRBV3-1 (or the pseudogene TRBV3-2) and TRBJ1-1; D call uncertain. Germline V gives CDR1 LGHDT, CDR2 YNNKEL (reference sequence). This CDR3 contains 14 residues. Trimming removed 0 bases at V and 9 bases at J, with 14 bases between. This chain's CDR3 is CASSQDNIPVKAFF. The CDR3 nucleotides read TGTGCCAGCAGCCAAGATAACATCCCCGTGAAAGCTTTCTTT.

The V and J genes are TRBV3-1 (or the pseudogene TRBV3-2) and TRBJ1-1; perhaps TRBD1 as D (5 bases). CDR1 is LGHDT, CDR2 YNNKEL, per germline (reference sequence). V lost 6 bases to trimming and J lost 4 bases, with 12 bases between them. There are 13 residues in the CDR3. Written as DNA, the CDR3 is TGTGCCAGCAGGCGGGGGAAGGGCACTGAAGCTTTCTTT. It translates to CASRRGKGTEAFF.

The V call is TRBV14, the J call TRBJ1-4; D remains ambiguous. Germline V gene data show CDR1 as SGHDN and CDR2 as FVKESK. The CDR3 spans 14 residues. V was cut by 1 base and J by 8 bases, with 11 bases left in between. The CDR3 here is CASSQVGGTEKLFF. As DNA, the CDR3 is TGTGCCAGCAGCCAAGTTGGCGGAACCGAAAAACTGTTTTTT.

This clone was recorded a few times. The chain uses TRBV2 and TRBJ2-7, with 12 bases that match TRBD2. V gave up 6 bases and J gave up 2 bases; unmatched junction bases: 5. This CDR3 has 15 residues. The germline V gene has CDR1 SNHLY and CDR2 FYNNEI. The CDR3 bases are TGTGCCAGCAGGACGACTAGCGGGGGCCCCTACGAGCAGTACTTC. Amino acid sequence: CASRTTSGGPYEQYF.

This CDR3 reads CASSRTGGRTDTQYF. CDR3 in DNA: TGTGCCAGCAGCCGAACAGGGGGCAGGACAGATACGCAGTATTTT. The rearrangement links TRBV5-4 to TRBJ2-3; 9 bases align to TRBD1. CDR1 SGHNT and CDR2 YYREEE come from the germline V gene (reference sequence). The CDR3 spans 15 residues. V lost 4 bases to trimming and J lost 3 bases; unmatched junction nucleotides: 6.

This clone was picked up one time. The chain has TRBV27 and TRBJ1-1; D might be TRBD1 (6 bases). The length of the CDR3 is 14 residues. The germline V and J ends were trimmed by 7 bases and 1 base, with 13 bases remaining between them. Germline V gene lookup returns CDR1 MNHEY and CDR2 SMNVEV (reference sequence). CDR3 sequence (DNA): TGTGCCAGCAAGAAACAGGGAAGGAACACTGAAGCTTTCTTT. Its protein product is CASKKQGRNTEAFF.

The V and J genes are TRBV24-1 and TRBJ2-7; 9 bases are shared with TRBD1. This CDR3 is 12 amino acids long. J was trimmed by 11 bases and V by 4 bases; bases with no gene match: 5. Germline CDR1 and CDR2: KGHDR and SFDVKD. As DNA, the CDR3 is TGTGCCACCAGTGACCCCGGGACAGGGAAGTACTTC. Translating it yields CATSDPGTGKYF.

The chain uses TRBV30 and TRBJ2-7, with 8 bases that match TRBD1. Germline CDR1 is GTSNPN and CDR2 is SVGIG (reference sequence). V lost 3 bases to trimming and J lost 4 bases; unmatched junction nucleotides: 2. The CDR3 spans 12 residues. The CDR3 loop reads CAWRDRGYEQYF. CDR3 in DNA: TGTGCCTGGAGAGACAGGGGTTACGAGCAGTACTTC.

The CDR3 here is CASSLPGEGAFF. DNA for the CDR3: TGTGCCAGCAGTTTACCCGGGGAAGGGGCTTTCTTT. The chain couples TRBV27 to TRBJ1-1; no clear D gene. CDR1 is MNHEY, CDR2 SMNVEV, per germline (reference sequence). V was shortened by 2 bases and J by 11 bases, with 12 bases between the two germline ends. This CDR3 is 12 amino acids long.